This T cell receptor (beta chain) was obtained from a study of control samples from healthy donors and cancer patients. Profiling relied on immunoSEQ multiplex PCR, and the TCRdb table lists in-frame clones only, not all of them. Of 130,000 or so clones listed, 87% are singletons. Per germline, CDR1 LGHNA and CDR2 YSLEER. V lost 0 bases to trimming and J lost 7 bases, with 13 bases between them. This CDR3 comprises 14 residues. The sequence was collected from a man aged 40-49 years in good health. Sequencing used blood. This chain connects TRBV4-3 to TRBJ2-7, with D hard to call. The CDR3 DNA reads as TGCGCCAGCAGCCAAGATTTCGCAGGTCTGGAGCAGTACTTC. It translates to CASSQDFAGLEQYF.